Shown below are 12 T cell receptor beta chains from a single sample sequenced in a study of post-analysis software for immune sequencing data. Whole-study findings and limits: When patients were compared with controls, four to six TRBV segments were more frequent, TRBV5-6, TRBV5-1 and TRBV20-1 among them.

No cognate antigen is known for these TCRs. The TCR beta cDNA libraries contained unique molecular identifiers. Via MiXCR, TCRdb re-called the PCR reads, giving one row per CDR3 protein. This table holds under 650,000 distinct CDR3 sequences, 44% found once. Input material: blood. Receptors originate from a girl aged 10-17 years with multiple sclerosis.

This chain links TRBV18 with TRBJ2-1; 7 bases match TRBD2. Germline loops: CDR1 KGHSH, CDR2 LQKENI. The CDR3 contains 14 residues. Germline trimming cut 3 bases from V and 10 bases from J; bases unmatched to any gene: 9. CDR3 amino acids: CASSPPGEGGEQFF. CDR3 nucleotides: TGTGCCAGCTCACCTCCCGGGGAGGGAGGCGAGCAGTTCTTC.

The V and J genes are TRBV6-1 and TRBJ2-4; 7 nucleotides line up with TRBD2. Trimming cost V 7 bases and J 0 bases; bases outside gene matches: 6. Germline V CDR1 and CDR2: MNHNS, SASEGT. The CDR3 length is 15 residues. In nucleotides, the CDR3 is TGTGCCAGCATGCGGGGGTTATTAGCCAAAAACATTCAGTACTTC. Amino acids: CASMRGLLAKNIQYF.

Many counts were recorded for this clonotype. The rearrangement links TRBV6-2 or TRBV6-3 to TRBJ1-2; D is ambiguous. V was trimmed by 0 bases and J by 2 bases, leaving 4 bases between them. CDR1 and CDR2 from the germline V gene are MNHEY and SVGEGT. There are 13 residues in the CDR3. CDR3 DNA sequence: TGTGCCAGCAGTTACTCGGACAACTATGGCTACACCTTC. Translated, it gives CASSYSDNYGYTF.

This chain joins TRBV12-3 or TRBV12-4 and TRBJ1-1; unclear D gene. This CDR3 contains 16 residues. V dropped 7 bases and J dropped 5 bases, with 23 bases sitting between them. For the CDR3, the DNA is TGTGCCAGCACCCTAGATAGGCTTACGGAAACGACTGAAGCTTTCTTT. This codes for CASTLDRLTETTEAFF.

The chain couples TRBV6-5 to TRBJ2-1; 9 bases line up with TRBD2. The CDR3 spans 15 residues. J lost 7 bases, V lost 4 bases, and 8 bases had no gene match. Germline CDR1 reads MNHEY; CDR2 reads SVGAGI. The CDR3 is CASSSGASGANEQFF. In DNA, the CDR3 is TGTGCCAGCAGTTCTGGGGCTAGCGGGGCAAATGAGCAGTTCTTC.

The chain links TRBV20-1 to TRBJ1-2, with TRBD1 as a possible D gene (6 bases). Germline V gene lookup returns CDR1 DFQATT and CDR2 SNEGSKA (reference sequence). The CDR3 is 12 residues long. V was cut by 1 base and J by 8 bases, with 11 bases left in between. The CDR3 loop is CSARGGGYGYTF. DNA for the CDR3: TGCAGTGCTAGAGGAGGGGGATACGGCTACACCTTC.

This chain links TRBV6-6 with TRBJ1-2, with TRBD1 identical over 7 bases. This CDR3 comprises 14 residues. V lost 6 bases and J lost 3; bases outside the gene matches: 7. Germline V lookup: CDR1 MNHNY, CDR2 SVGAGI (reference sequence). Here the CDR3 DNA reads TGTGCCAGCAGAGGACAGGAGGGGGACTATGGCTACACCTTC. Translated, it gives CASRGQEGDYGYTF.

V and J are TRBV29-1 and TRBJ2-1; D may be TRBD1 (5 bases). CDR1 is SQVTM and CDR2 is ANQGSEA in the germline V gene. Deletions cut 1 base from V and 8 bases from J, with 18 bases between. The CDR3 runs to 15 residues. This chain's CDR3 is CSVEGRVPEGDEQFF. The CDR3 DNA follows: TGCAGCGTTGAAGGCAGGGTCCCGGAAGGCGATGAGCAGTTCTTC.

Worth noting for this clonotype: The junction and the germline gene differ at one end; a read error may be behind it. V usage is TRBV10-3 and J usage is TRBJ2-1, with D perhaps assigned TRBD1 or TRBD2 (5 bases each). Germline lookup yields CDR1 ENHRY and CDR2 SYGVKD. The length of the CDR3 is 15 residues. The CDR3 DNA reads TGTACCATCAGTGAGTCGCAGGGCCCGGGGAATGAGCAGTTCTTC. Translated: CTISESQGPGNEQFF.

Only a few counts were recorded for this clonotype. The junction differs from germline at one of its ends, possibly a read error. The chain uses TRBV20-1 and TRBJ2-7; no reliable D call. CDR3 size: 13 residues. Germline CDR1 reads DFQATT; CDR2 reads SNEGSKA (reference sequence). CDR3 protein: CSASDANSYGQYF. As DNA, the CDR3 is TGCAGTGCTAGTGATGCAAACTCCTACGGGCAGTACTTC.

V is TRBV25-1 and J is TRBJ2-1; 7 nucleotides match TRBD2. Trimming took 2 bases from V and 6 from J; bases not matched to a gene: 7. This CDR3 has 15 amino acids. In germline, CDR1 is MGHDK, CDR2 SYGVNS. The CDR3 DNA reads as TGTGCCAGCAGTGAACTGGGGGAGCGGGGCAATGAGCAGTTCTTC. This sequence encodes CASSELGERGNEQFF.

This clonotype was detected only a few times. V is TRBV6-1 and J is TRBJ2-7; TRBD2 might be the D (6 bases). V dropped 5 bases and J dropped 6 bases, with 17 bases sitting between them. The length of the CDR3 is 14 residues. The germline gives CDR1 MNHNS, CDR2 SASEGT. In DNA form, the CDR3 reads TGTGCCAGCAGTACCGGGACTCCACTAAGCGAGCAGTACTTC. It is translated as CASSTGTPLSEQYF.